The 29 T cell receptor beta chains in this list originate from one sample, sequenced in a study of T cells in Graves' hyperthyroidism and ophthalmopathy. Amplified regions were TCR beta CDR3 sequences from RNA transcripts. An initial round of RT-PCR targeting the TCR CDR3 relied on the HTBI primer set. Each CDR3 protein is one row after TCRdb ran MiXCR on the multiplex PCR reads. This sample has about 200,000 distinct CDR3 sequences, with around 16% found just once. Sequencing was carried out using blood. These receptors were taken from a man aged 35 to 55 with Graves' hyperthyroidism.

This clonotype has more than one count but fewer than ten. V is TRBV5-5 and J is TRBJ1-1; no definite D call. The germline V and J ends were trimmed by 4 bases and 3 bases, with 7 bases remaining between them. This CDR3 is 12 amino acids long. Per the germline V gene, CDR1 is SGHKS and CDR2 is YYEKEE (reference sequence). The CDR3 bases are TGTGCCAGCAGCGCTCGGGACACTGAAGCTTTCTTT. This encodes CASSARDTEAFF.

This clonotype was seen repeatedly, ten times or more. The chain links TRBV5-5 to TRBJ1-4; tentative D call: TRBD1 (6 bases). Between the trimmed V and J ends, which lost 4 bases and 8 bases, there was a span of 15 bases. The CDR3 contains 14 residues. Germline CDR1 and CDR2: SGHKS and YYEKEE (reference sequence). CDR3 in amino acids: CASSPLQGNEKLFF. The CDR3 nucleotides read TGTGCCAGCAGCCCCCTCCAGGGGAACGAAAAACTGTTTTTT.

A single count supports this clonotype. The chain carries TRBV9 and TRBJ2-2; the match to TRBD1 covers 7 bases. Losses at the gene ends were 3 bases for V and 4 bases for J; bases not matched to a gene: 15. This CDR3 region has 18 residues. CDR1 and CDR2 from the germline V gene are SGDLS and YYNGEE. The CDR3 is CASSAALTGARGTGELFF. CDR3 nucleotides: TGTGCCAGCAGCGCCGCCCTAACAGGGGCGAGAGGCACCGGGGAGCTGTTTTTT.

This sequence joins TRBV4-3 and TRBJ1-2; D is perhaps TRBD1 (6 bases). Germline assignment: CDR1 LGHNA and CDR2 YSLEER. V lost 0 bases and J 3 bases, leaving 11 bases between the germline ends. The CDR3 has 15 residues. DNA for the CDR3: TGCGCCAGCAGCCAAGATCGCCGGGGGCACTATGGCTACACCTTC. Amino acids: CASSQDRRGHYGYTF.

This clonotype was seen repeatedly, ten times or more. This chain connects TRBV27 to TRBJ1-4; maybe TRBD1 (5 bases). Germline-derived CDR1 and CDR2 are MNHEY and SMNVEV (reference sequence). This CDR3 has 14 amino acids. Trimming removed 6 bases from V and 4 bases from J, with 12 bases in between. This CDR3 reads CASRYGTVNEKLFF. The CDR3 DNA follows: TGTGCCAGCAGATACGGGACGGTTAATGAAAAACTGTTTTTT.

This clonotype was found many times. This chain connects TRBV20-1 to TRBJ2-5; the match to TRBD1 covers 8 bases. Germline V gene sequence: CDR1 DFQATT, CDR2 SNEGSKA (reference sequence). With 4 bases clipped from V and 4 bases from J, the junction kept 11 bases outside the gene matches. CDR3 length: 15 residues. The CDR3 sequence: CSATHRGAGTETQYF. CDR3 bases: TGCAGTGCTACTCACAGGGGGGCAGGGACAGAGACCCAGTACTTC.

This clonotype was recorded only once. The CDR3 DNA sequence: TGTGCCAGCTCACCGCCAGGACCAGGGGCCGAAGCTTTCTTT. It is translated as CASSPPGPGAEAFF. This rearrangement joins TRBV18 to TRBJ1-1; weak D call: TRBD1 (6 bases). The CDR3 covers 14 residues. From germline, CDR1 is KGHSH and CDR2 LQKENI. The V end lost 3 bases, the J end lost 8 bases, and 16 bases lay between the germline ends.

CDR3 sequence reads: CASSIPGQFYGYTF. CDR3 bases: TGTGCCAGTAGTATCCCCGGACAGTTCTATGGCTACACCTTC. This chain connects TRBV19 to TRBJ1-2; perhaps TRBD1 as D (6 bases). Trimming removed 3 bases from V and 4 bases from J, with 12 bases in between. This CDR3 contains 14 residues. Germline values: CDR1 LNHDA, CDR2 SQIVND (reference sequence).

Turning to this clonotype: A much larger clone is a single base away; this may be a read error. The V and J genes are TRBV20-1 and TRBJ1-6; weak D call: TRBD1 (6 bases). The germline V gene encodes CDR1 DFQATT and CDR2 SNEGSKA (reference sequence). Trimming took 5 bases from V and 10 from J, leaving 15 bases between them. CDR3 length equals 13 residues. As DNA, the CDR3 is TGCAGTGCTCCACAGGGACGAGGATCACCCCTCCACTTT. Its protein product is CSAPQGRGSPLHF.

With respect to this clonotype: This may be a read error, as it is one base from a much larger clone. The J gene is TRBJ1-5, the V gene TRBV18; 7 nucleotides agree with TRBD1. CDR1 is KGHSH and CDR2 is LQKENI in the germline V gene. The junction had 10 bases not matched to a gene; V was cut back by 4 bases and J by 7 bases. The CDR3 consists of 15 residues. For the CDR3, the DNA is TGTGCCAGCTCACAGGGCAGGGGGTCAGGGCAGCCCCAGCATTTT. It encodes CASSQGRGSGQPQHF.

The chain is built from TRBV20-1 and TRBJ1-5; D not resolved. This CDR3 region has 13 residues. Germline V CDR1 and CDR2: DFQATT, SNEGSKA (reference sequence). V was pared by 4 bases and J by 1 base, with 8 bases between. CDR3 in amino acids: CSATSRSNQPQHF. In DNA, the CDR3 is TGCAGTGCTACCTCCCGGAGCAATCAGCCCCAGCATTTT.

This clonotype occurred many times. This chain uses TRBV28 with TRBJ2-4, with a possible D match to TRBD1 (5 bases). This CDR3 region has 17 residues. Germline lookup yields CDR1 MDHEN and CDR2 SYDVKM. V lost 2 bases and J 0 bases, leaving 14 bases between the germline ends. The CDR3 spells CASSLPLGVGAKNIQYF. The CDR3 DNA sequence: TGTGCCAGCAGTTTACCGCTAGGGGTCGGAGCCAAAAACATTCAGTACTTC.

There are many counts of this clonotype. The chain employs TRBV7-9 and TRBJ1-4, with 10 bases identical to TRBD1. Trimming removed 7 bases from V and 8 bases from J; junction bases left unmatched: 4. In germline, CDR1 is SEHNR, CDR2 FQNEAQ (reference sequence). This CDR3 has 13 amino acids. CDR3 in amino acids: CASNRDRGEKLFF. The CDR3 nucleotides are TGTGCCAGCAACCGGGACAGGGGCGAAAAACTGTTTTTT.

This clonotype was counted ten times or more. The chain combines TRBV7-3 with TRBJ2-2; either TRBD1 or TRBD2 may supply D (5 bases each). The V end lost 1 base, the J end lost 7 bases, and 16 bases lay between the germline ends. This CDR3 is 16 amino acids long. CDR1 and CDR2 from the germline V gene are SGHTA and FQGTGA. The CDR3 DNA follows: TGTGCCAGCAGCTTAAACCCAGGGAGTAACGTCGGGGAGCTGTTTTTT. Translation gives CASSLNPGSNVGELFF. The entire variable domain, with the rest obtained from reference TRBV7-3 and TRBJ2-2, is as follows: GAGVSQTPSNKVTEKGKYVELRCDPISGHTALYWYRQSLGQGPEFLIYFQGTGAADDSGLPNDRFFAVRPEGSVSTLKIQRTERGDSAVYLCASSLNPGSNVGELFFGEGSRLTVL.

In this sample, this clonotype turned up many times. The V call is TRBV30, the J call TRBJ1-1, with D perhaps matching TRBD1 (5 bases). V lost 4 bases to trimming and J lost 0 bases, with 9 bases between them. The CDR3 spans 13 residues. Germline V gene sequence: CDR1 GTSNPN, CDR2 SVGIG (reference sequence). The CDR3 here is CAWTGGLNTEAFF. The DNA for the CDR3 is TGTGCCTGGACGGGGGGGTTGAACACTGAAGCTTTCTTT.

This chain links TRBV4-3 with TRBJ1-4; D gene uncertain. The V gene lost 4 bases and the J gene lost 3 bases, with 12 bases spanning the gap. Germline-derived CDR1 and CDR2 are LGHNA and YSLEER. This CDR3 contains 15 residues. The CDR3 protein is CASSPGGRPNEKLFF. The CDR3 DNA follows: TGCGCCAGCAGCCCTGGTGGGCGGCCTAATGAAAAACTGTTTTTT.

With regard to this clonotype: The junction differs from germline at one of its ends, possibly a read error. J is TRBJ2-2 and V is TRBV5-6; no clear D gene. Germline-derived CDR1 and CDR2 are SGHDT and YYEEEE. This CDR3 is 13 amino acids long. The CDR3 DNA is TGTGCCTGCAGCTTGTGGTACACCGGGGAGCTGTTTTTT. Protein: CACSLWYTGELFF. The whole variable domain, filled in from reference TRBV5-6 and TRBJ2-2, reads DAGVTQSPTHLIKTRGQQVTLRCSPKSGHDTVSWYQQALGQGPQFIFQYYEEEERQRGNFPDRFSGHQFPNYSSELNVNALLLGDSALYLCACSLWYTGELFFGEGSRLTVL.

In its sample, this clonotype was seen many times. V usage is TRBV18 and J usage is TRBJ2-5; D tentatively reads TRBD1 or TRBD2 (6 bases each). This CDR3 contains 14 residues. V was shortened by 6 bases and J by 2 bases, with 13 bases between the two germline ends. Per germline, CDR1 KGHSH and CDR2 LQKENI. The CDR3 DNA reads TGTGCCAGCTCCCCCCGGGGGACACAAGAGACCCAGTACTTC. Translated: CASSPRGTQETQYF.

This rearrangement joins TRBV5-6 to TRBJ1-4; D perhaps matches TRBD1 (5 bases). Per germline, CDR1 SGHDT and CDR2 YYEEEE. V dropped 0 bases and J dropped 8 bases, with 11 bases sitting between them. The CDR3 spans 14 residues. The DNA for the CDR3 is TGTGCCAGCAGCTTGGCCGTAACAGGCGAAAAACTGTTTTTT. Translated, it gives CASSLAVTGEKLFF.

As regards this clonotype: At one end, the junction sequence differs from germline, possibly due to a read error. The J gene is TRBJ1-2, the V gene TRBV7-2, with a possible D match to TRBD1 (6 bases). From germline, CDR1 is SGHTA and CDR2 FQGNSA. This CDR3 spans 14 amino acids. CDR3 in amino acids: CANSLGGAGYGYTF. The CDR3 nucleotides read TGTGCCAACAGCTTAGGGGGGGCGGGGTATGGCTACACCTTC.

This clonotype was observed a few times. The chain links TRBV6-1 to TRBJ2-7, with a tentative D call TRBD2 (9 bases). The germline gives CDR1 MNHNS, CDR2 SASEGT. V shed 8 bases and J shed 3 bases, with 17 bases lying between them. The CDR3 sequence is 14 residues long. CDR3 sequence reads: CASQGAGGLYEQYF. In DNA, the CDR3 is TGTGCCAGCCAGGGGGCGGGGGGGCTCTACGAGCAGTACTTC.

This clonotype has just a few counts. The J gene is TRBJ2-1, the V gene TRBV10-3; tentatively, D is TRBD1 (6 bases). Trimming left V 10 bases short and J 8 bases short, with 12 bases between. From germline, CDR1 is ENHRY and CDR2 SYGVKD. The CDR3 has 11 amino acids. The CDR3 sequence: CASKQGDEQFF. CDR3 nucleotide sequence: TGTGCCAGTAAACAGGGCGATGAGCAGTTCTTC.

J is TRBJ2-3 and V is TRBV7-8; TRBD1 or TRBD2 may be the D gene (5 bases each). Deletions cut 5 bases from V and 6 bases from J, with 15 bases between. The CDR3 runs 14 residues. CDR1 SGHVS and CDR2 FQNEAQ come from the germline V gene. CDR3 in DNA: TGTGCCAGCAGCCAAGTGGGGGTAAGGGATACGCAGTATTTT. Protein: CASSQVGVRDTQYF.

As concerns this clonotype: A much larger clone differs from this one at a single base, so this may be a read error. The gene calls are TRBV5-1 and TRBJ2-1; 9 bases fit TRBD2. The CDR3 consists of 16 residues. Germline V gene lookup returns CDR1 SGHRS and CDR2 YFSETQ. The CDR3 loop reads CAGSAWGAGGINEQFF. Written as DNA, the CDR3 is TGCGCCGGCAGCGCCTGGGGGGCGGGGGGGATCAATGAGCAGTTCTTC.

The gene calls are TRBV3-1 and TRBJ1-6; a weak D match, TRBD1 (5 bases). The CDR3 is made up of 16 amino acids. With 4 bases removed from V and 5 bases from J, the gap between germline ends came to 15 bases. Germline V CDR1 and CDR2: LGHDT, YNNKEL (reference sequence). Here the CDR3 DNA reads TGTGCCAGCAGCCTTGGGGGGAGGCAGGATAATTCACCCCTCCACTTT. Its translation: CASSLGGRQDNSPLHF.

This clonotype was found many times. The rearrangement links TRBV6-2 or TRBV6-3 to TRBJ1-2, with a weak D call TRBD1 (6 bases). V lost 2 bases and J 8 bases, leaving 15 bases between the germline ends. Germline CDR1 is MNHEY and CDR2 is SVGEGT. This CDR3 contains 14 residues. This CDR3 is CASSYGGGRAGYTF. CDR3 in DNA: TGTGCCAGCAGTTACGGCGGGGGGCGAGCCGGCTACACCTTC.

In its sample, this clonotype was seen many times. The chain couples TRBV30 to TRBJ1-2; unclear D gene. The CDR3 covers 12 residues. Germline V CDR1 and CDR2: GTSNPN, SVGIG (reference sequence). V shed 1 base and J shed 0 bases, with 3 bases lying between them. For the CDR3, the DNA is TGTGCCTGGAGTGAAACTAACTATGGCTACACCTTC. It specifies CAWSETNYGYTF.

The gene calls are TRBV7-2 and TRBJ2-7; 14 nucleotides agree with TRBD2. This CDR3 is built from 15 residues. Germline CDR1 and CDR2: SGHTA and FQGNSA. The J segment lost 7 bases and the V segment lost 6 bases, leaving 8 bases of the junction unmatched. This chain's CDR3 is CASSRLAGGGGEQYF. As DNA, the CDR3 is TGTGCCAGCAGTCGACTAGCGGGGGGGGGGGGGGAGCAGTACTTC.

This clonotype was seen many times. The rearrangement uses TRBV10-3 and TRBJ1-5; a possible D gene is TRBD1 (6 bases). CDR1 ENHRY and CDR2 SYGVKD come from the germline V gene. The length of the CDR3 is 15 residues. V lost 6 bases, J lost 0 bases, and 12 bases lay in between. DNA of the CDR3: TGTGCCATCAGCGTGACAGGAGATAGCAATCAGCCCCAGCATTTT. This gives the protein CAISVTGDSNQPQHF.